Reported below is one T cell receptor (beta chain). Its matching antigen is unknown. Amplification used 60 Vbeta primers and 13 Jbeta primers. Clones were sequenced by immunoSEQ multiplex PCR, and TCRdb holds only the in-frame ones, with some missing. The sample consists of a few hundred thousand clones, around 90% of them appearing once. The sample is drawn from a study of cytomegalovirus exposure and HLA in healthy donors. General study findings and limits: Among donors in an Asian-associated ancestry cluster, a later analysis reportedly found fewer N-insertions than the roughly 610-donor mean. TCR beta V- and J-gene trimming, according to a later analysis, was linked to a missense DCLRE1C variant. A later analysis associated 16,951 TCR beta sequences with HLA alleles at a 0.05 false discovery rate.

The CDR3 consists of 15 residues. Germline CDR1 is SEHNR and CDR2 is FQNEAQ (reference sequence). V lost 5 bases and J lost 5, with 18 bases in between. The sample consisted of PBMCs. The sequence was collected from a girl aged 2-15 years in good health and CMV-seronegative. This rearrangement joins TRBV7-9 to TRBJ2-5; D call uncertain. CDR3 bases: TGTGCCAGCAGCCCCACTTCAAAAGCTGCTGAGACCCAGTACTTC. Translating gives CASSPTSKAAETQYF.